These T cell receptor beta chains were read from a single sample in a study of T cell changes during pregnancy in multiple sclerosis. TCRdb keeps only in-frame clones here, not all; method: immunoSEQ multiplex PCR. In the table there are over 25,000 clones, roughly nine tenths of which are singletons. The sample was CD4+ T cells from peripheral blood mononuclear cells, taken in the second trimester of pregnancy. These receptors were obtained from a female donor in good health, enrolled as a control in a pregnancy study. Both conserved end residues are part of each CDR3. The order of the fields is J gene, D gene, V gene, clone size, CDR3 DNA, CDR3 protein. A D gene is named only where the DNA matches it firmly. Rows give clone size only sometimes, using once, few, many, or a class for an expanded clone.

TRBJ1-2,TRBD1,TRBV23-1,.,TGCGCCAGCAGTCAGAAGGACAGGGGCCCTTACTATGGCTACACCTTC,CASSQKDRGPYYGYTF
TRBJ2-7,TRBD1,TRBV18,.,TGTGCCAGCTCACTCGCCGGGACAGGGTCCTACGAGCAGTACTTC,CASSLAGTGSYEQYF
TRBJ1-1,TRBD1,TRBV28,.,TGTGCCAGCAGTACACCTGGGACAGGGGCCCCTATCGAAGCTTTCTTT,CASSTPGTGAPIEAFF
TRBJ2-7,TRBD2,TRBV6-1,.,TGTGCCAGCAGTGAAGCTTGGCCGGGACTAGCGGGCCCGGGGGGGTCCTACGAGCAGTACTTC,CASSEAWPGLAGPGGSYEQYF
TRBJ2-3,TRBD1,TRBV6-5,.,TGTGCCAGCAGTTATCAGAGACAGGGGACAGATACGCAGTATTTT,CASSYQRQGTDTQYF
TRBJ2-7,TRBD1,TRBV11-3,.,TGTGCCAGCAGCCCCGGGGACAGTCCCTACGAGCAGTACTTC,CASSPGDSPYEQYF
TRBJ2-2,TRBD2,TRBV11-3,.,TGTGCCAGCAGCGAAGATGGGGGGGACACCGGGGAGCTGTTTTTT,CASSEDGGDTGELFF
TRBJ2-5,.,TRBV7-7,.,TGTGCTAGCAGCTTAAATGAGGGTTTGCGGGAGACCCAGTACTTC,CASSLNEGLRETQYF
TRBJ2-2,TRBD2,TRBV5-1,.,TGCGCCAGCGGGACTAGCGGGGTTAACACCGGGGAGCTGTTTTTT,CASGTSGVNTGELFF
TRBJ1-4,.,TRBV7-8,.,TGTGCCAGCAGCTTAGCGCAAGGGGCAAGTGAAAAACTGTTTTTT,CASSLAQGASEKLFF
TRBJ2-1,.,TRBV28,.,TGTGCCACCCTGCTACAGGGTCCCAATGAGCAGTTCTTC,CATLLQGPNEQFF
TRBJ1-3,.,TRBV6-1,.,TGTGCCAGCAGTGACCAGGGACTCGCTGGAAACACCATATATTTT,CASSDQGLAGNTIYF
TRBJ2-1,TRBD2,TRBV5-1,.,TGCGCCAGCAGCTGGGGGGAGGGCAATGAGCAGTTCTTC,CASSWGEGNEQFF
TRBJ1-5,.,TRBV27,.,TGTGCCAGCAGTTTAGGCGGGGGGCGGCAGCCCCAGCATTTT,CASSLGGGRQPQHF
TRBJ1-1,TRBD1,TRBV5-6,once,TGTGCCAGCAGCGATGGGGGACAGGTGAACACTGAAGCTTTCTTT,CASSDGGQVNTEAFF
TRBJ2-1,TRBD2,TRBV7-2,once,TGTGCCAGCAGCTTAGGACAGGCGGGGGGAGTCTATGAGCAGTTCTTC,CASSLGQAGGVYEQFF
TRBJ1-2,.,TRBV10-3,.,TGTGCCAGCAAAACAGTTGTCTATGGCTACACCTTC,CASKTVVYGYTF
TRBJ2-1,TRBD2,TRBV18,.,TGTGCCAGCTCACTTAGCGGGAATGAGCAGTTCTTC,CASSLSGNEQFF
TRBJ1-6,.,TRBV6-5,.,TGTGCCAGCAGTTCAAACGGGGGGTCACCCCTCCACTTT,CASSSNGGSPLHF
TRBJ1-1,.,TRBV5-4,.,TGTGCCAGCAGCTTTGACAGGCTCCAGGAAGCTTTCTTT,CASSFDRLQEAFF
TRBJ2-7,TRBD2,TRBV4-1,.,TGCGCCAGCAGCCAACTAGCGGGAAACCCCTACGAGCAGTACTTC,CASSQLAGNPYEQYF
TRBJ2-7,.,TRBV28,.,TGTGCCAGCACCTTGGGGGCAGGGGCCTCCTACGAGCAGTACTTC,CASTLGAGASYEQYF
TRBJ2-5,.,TRBV29-1,.,TGCAGCGTTGAAGAGATACTAGGGACTGTTGCCCAGTACTTC,CSVEEILGTVAQYF
TRBJ2-7,TRBD2,TRBV18,.,TGTGCCAGCTCACAGGGACTAGTCTACGAGCAGTACTTC,CASSQGLVYEQYF
TRBJ2-7,TRBD1,TRBV13,.,TGTGCCAGCAGCTCCCGGCCCGGGACAGGGGGCGTAATGGTCCACGAGCAGTACTTC,CASSSRPGTGGVMVHEQYF
TRBJ2-7,.,TRBV7-9,.,TGTGCCAGCAGCTTACCTTTACAGGTCTCCTACGAGCAGTACTTC,CASSLPLQVSYEQYF
TRBJ2-7,TRBD1,TRBV9,.,TGTGCCAGCAGCCCCTCGGACAGGGCCTACGAGCAGTACTTC,CASSPSDRAYEQYF
TRBJ2-3,TRBD2,TRBV5-4,once,TGTGCCAGCAGCGAAGGGGGACTAGCGGGGGGGCTCGCTACGCAGTATTTT,CASSEGGLAGGLATQYF
TRBJ1-3,.,TRBV7-2,.,TGTGCCAGCAGCTTAGGAGTTGGGGCAGGGCGGAGCTCTGGAAACACCATATATTTT,CASSLGVGAGRSSGNTIYF
TRBJ2-7,.,TRBV14,.,TGTGCCAGCAGCCAAGGCCGGGAGTCCGAGCAGTACTTC,CASSQGRESEQYF
TRBJ2-7,TRBD2,TRBV6-5,.,TGTGCCACCTCACGGGGGGTCTCCTACGAGCAGTACTTC,CATSRGVSYEQYF
TRBJ2-7,.,TRBV7-8,.,TGTGCCAGCACCCGAGCGAGGGCGTCCTACGAGCAGTACTTC,CASTRARASYEQYF
TRBJ2-7,.,TRBV30,.,TGTGCCTGGATCCATCCGGAGGGGGCATCCTACGAGCAGTACTTC,CAWIHPEGASYEQYF
TRBJ2-7,TRBD2,TRBV19,.,TGTGCCAGTAGTATAGCGGGAGGATACGAGCAGTACTTC,CASSIAGGYEQYF
TRBJ1-2,.,TRBV7-9,.,TGTGCCAGCAGCTTAGACTTAACCTTTTACACCTTC,CASSLDLTFYTF
TRBJ1-3,.,TRBV2,.,TGTGCCAGCACTTCCAGCTCTGGAAACACCATATATTTT,CASTSSSGNTIYF
TRBJ1-2,.,TRBV19,.,TGTGCCAGTAGTATCCCCGGACAGAAGAGCTACACCTTC,CASSIPGQKSYTF
TRBJ1-5,.,TRBV27,.,TGTGCCAGCAGTTTGGGCCCCACAAATCAGCCCCAGCATTTT,CASSLGPTNQPQHF
TRBJ1-3,.,TRBV30,.,TGTGCCTGGAGTGGTCGAGGGGGGGGCATTGTAATTGGAAACACCATATATTTT,CAWSGRGGGIVIGNTIYF
TRBJ2-1,TRBD1,TRBV6-5,.,TGTGCCAGCAGTTACTCGAGCCAGGGGGCTTGGAATGAGCAGTTCTTC,CASSYSSQGAWNEQFF
TRBJ2-3,.,TRBV11-3,.,TGTGCCAGCAGCTCGAGACAGGTGGAAGGCGCAGATACGCAGTATTTT,CASSSRQVEGADTQYF
TRBJ2-1,TRBD2,TRBV5-1,.,TGCGCCAGCAGCCCAACTAGCGGGGCTAGCTCCTACAATGAGCAGTTCTTC,CASSPTSGASSYNEQFF
TRBJ1-2,.,TRBV30,.,TGTGCCTGGAGTGTACGGGGCTATGGCTACACCTTC,CAWSVRGYGYTF
TRBJ2-5,.,TRBV15,.,TGTGCCACCAGCAGAGGGAGGGCTCAAGAGACCCAGTACTTC,CATSRGRAQETQYF
TRBJ2-3,TRBD2,TRBV7-2,.,TGTGCCAGCAGCCCCGGGACTAGCGGGAGGTCTAGCACAGATACGCAGTATTTT,CASSPGTSGRSSTDTQYF
TRBJ1-2,.,TRBV7-9,.,TGTGCCAGCAGCTTAGGAGGGGAACAGGGTCGTCATGGCTACACCTTC,CASSLGGEQGRHGYTF
TRBJ1-5,.,TRBV5-6,once,TGTGCCAGCAGCTCCCTCGACAGTGAACGCAATCAGCCCCAGCATTTT,CASSSLDSERNQPQHF
TRBJ2-1,.,TRBV30,once,TGTGCCTGGAACTGGGACCAAGGGGGTGAGCAGTTCTTC,CAWNWDQGGEQFF
TRBJ1-1,.,TRBV18,.,TGTGCCAGCTCAAACAGCGGGACTGAAGCTTTCTTT,CASSNSGTEAFF
TRBJ1-5,.,TRBV5-6,.,TGTGCCAGCAGCCCGGGGGACAATCAGCCCCAGCATTTT,CASSPGDNQPQHF
TRBJ2-6,TRBD1,TRBV27,.,TGTGCCAGCACCCAGACAGGGGGATCTGGGGCCAACGTCCTGACTTTC,CASTQTGGSGANVLTF
TRBJ2-1,TRBD2,TRBV10-3,few,TGTGCCATCAGTGAGTTTAGCCGGGAGGTGTTCTTC,CAISEFSREVFF